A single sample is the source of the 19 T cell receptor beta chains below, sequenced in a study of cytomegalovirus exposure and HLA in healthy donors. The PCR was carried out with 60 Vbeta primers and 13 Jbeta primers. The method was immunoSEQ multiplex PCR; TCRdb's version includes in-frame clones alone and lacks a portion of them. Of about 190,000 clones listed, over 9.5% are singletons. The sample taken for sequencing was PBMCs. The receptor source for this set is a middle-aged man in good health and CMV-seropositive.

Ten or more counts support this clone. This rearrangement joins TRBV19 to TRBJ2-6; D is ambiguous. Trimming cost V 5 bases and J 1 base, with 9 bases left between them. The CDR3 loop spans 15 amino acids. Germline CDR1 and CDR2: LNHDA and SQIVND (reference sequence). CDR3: CASSFRRSGANVLTF. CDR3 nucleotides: TGTGCCAGTAGTTTTCGGCGGTCTGGGGCCAACGTCCTGACTTTC.

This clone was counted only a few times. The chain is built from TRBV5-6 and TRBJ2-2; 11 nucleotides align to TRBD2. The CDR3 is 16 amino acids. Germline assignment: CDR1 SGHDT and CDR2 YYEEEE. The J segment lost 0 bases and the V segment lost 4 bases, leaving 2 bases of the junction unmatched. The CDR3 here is CASSKGLAANTGELFF. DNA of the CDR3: TGTGCCAGCAGCAAGGGACTAGCGGCGAACACCGGGGAGCTGTTTTTT. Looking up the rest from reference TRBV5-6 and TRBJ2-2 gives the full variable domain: DAGVTQSPTHLIKTRGQQVTLRCSPKSGHDTVSWYQQALGQGPQFIFQYYEEEERQRGNFPDRFSGHQFPNYSSELNVNALLLGDSALYLCASSKGLAANTGELFFGEGSRLTVL.

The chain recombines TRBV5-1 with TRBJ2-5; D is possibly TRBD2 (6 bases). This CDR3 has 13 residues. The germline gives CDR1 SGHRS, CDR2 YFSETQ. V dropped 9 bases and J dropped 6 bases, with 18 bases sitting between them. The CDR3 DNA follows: TGCGCCAACCAAGTGGAGGGAGGAAAGACCCAGTACTTC. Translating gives CANQVEGGKTQYF. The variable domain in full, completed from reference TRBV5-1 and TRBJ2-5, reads KAGVTQTPRYLIKTRGQQVTLSCSPISGHRSVSWYQQTPGQGLQFLFEYFSETQRNKGNFPGRFSGRQFSNSRSEMNVSTLELGDSALYLCANQVEGGKTQYFGPGTRLLVL.

Here the CDR3 DNA reads TGTGCCAGCAGCCCCAATACAAAGGGGGCCAATTCACCCCTCCACTTT. Its protein is CASSPNTKGANSPLHF. The V and J genes are TRBV7-2 and TRBJ1-6, with 7 bases fitting TRBD1. CDR3 length equals 16 residues. The germline V gene encodes CDR1 SGHTA and CDR2 FQGNSA. The V and J ends lost 5 bases and 7 bases, in that order; junction bases with no gene match: 11.

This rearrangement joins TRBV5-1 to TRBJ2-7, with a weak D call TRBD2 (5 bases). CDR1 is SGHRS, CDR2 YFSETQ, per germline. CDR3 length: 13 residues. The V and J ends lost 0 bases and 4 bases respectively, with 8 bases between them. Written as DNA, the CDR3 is TGCGCCAGCAGCTTGGAGTCGGGGTACGAGCAGTACGTC. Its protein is CASSLESGYEQYV.

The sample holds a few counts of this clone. This CDR3 is CASSQELQGGAYEQYF. CDR3 nucleotide sequence: TGCGCCAGCAGCCAAGAATTACAGGGGGGCGCCTACGAGCAGTACTTC. This sequence joins TRBV4-1 and TRBJ2-7; 8 bases map to TRBD1. CDR1 and CDR2 (germline): MGHRA, YSYEKL. The CDR3 extends over 16 amino acids. The V segment lost 0 bases and the J segment 2 bases; nucleotides outside the gene matches: 6.

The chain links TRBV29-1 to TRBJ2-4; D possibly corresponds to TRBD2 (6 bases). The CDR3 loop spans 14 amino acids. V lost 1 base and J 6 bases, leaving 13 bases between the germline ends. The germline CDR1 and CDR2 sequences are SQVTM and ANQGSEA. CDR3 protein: CSVEAGTFGNIQYF. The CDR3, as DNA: TGCAGCGTTGAAGCGGGGACTTTCGGAAACATTCAGTACTTC.

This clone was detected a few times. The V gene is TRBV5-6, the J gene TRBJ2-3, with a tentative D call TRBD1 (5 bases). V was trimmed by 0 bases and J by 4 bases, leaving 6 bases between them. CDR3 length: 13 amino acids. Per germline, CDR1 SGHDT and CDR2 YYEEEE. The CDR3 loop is CASSLGGPDTQYF. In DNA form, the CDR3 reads TGTGCCAGCAGCTTGGGGGGCCCAGATACGCAGTATTTT.

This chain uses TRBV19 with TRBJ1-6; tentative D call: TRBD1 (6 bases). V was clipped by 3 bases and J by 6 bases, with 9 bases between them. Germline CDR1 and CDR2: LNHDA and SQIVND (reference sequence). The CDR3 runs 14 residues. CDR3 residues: CASSIGQFNSPLHF. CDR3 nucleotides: TGTGCCAGTAGTATTGGACAGTTTAATTCACCCCTCCACTTT.

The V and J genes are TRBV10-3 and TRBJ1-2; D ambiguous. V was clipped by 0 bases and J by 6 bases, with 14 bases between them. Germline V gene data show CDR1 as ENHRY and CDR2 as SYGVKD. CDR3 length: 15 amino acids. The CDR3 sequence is CAISESNLREHGYTF. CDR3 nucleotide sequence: TGTGCCATCAGTGAGTCGAATTTGAGGGAGCATGGCTACACCTTC.

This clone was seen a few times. CDR3 nucleotides: TGTGCCAGCAGCTCTTCAGGGGGCCGTCAGCCCCAGCATTTT. It codes for CASSSSGGRQPQHF. The chain recombines TRBV7-2 with TRBJ1-5; TRBD1 matches at 8 bases. Looked up from germline, CDR1 is SGHTA and CDR2 is FQGNSA. The length of the CDR3 is 14 residues. Trimming at V came to 4 bases and at J to 6 bases, leaving 5 bases not matched to a gene. The full variable domain, its missing parts supplied by reference TRBV7-2 and TRBJ1-5, is GAGVSQSPSNKVTEKGKDVELRCDPISGHTALYWYRQSLGQGLEFLIYFQGNSAPDKSGLPSDRFSAERTGGSVSTLTIQRTQQEDSAVYLCASSSSGGRQPQHFGDGTRLSIL.

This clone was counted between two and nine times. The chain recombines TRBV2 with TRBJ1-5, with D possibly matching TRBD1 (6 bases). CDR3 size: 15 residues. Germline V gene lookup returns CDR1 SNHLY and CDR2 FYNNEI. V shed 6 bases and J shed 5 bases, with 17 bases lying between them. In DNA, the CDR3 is TGTGCCAGCAGCGCCGGGGACAAAAGGGATCAGCCCCAGCATTTT. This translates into CASSAGDKRDQPQHF.

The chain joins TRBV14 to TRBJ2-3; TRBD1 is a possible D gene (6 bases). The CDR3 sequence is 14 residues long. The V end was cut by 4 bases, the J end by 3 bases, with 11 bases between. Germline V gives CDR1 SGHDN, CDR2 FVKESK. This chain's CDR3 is CASSLNRVTDTQYF. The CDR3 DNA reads TGTGCCAGCAGCCTTAACAGGGTAACAGATACGCAGTATTTT. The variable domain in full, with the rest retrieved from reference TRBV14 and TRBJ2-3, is EAGVTQFPSHSVIEKGQTVTLRCDPISGHDNLYWYRRVMGKEIKFLLHFVKESKQDESGMPNNRFLAERTGGTYSTLKVQPAELEDSGVYFCASSLNRVTDTQYFGPGTRLTVL.

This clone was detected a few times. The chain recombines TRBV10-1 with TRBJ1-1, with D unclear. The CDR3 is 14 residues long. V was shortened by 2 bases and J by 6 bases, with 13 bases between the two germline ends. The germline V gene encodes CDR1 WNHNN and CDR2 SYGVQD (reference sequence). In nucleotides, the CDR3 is TGCGCCAGCAGTGAGGGAGGCCCTACCCCTGAAGCTTTCTTT. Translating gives CASSEGGPTPEAFF.

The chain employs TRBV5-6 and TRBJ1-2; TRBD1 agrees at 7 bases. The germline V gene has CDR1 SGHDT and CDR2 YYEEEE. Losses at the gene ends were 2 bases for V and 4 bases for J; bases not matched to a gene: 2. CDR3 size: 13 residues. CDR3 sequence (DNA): TGTGCCAGCAGCTTACAGGGGAGCTATGGCTACACCTTC. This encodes CASSLQGSYGYTF.

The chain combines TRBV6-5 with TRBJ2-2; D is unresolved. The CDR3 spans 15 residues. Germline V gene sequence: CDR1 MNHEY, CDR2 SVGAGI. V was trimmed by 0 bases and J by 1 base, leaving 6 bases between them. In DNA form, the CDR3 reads TGTGCCAGCAGTTACTCCGTCAGGAACACCGGGGAGCTGTTTTTT. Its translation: CASSYSVRNTGELFF.

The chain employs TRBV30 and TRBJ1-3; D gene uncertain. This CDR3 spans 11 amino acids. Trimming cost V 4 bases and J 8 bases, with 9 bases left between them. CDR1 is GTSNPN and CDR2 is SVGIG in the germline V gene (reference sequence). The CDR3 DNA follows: TGTGCCTGGAACCCGAGGGACACCATATATTTT. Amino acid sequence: CAWNPRDTIYF.

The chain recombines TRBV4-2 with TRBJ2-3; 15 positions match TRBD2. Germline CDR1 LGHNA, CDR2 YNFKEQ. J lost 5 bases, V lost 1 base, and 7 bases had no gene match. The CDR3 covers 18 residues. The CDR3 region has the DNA TGTGCCAGCAGCCAAGTTAAGGTGGGACTAGCGGGGGGAGATACGCAGTATTTT. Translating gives CASSQVKVGLAGGDTQYF.

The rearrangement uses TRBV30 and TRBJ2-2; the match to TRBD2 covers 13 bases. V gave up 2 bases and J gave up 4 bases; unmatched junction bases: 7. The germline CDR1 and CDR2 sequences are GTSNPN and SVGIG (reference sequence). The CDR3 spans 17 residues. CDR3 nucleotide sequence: TGTGCCTGGAGTTTTAGACTAGCGGGGGGACCCACCGGGGAGCTGTTTTTT. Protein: CAWSFRLAGGPTGELFF.